This TCR beta chain was sequenced during a study of cytomegalovirus exposure and HLA in healthy donors. Study-wide context: Around 80 million unique TCRs from HLA-typed donors were held in an early data release.

Looked up from germline, CDR1 is SGHNT and CDR2 is YYREEE (reference sequence). The CDR3 has 16 amino acids. V dropped 3 bases and J dropped 7; count of bases not matched to a gene: 8. The primer mix had 60 Vbeta and 13 Jbeta primers. The method was immunoSEQ multiplex PCR; TCRdb's version includes in-frame clones alone and lacks a portion of them. This sample's table has under 200,000 clones. This chain connects TRBV5-4 to TRBJ2-1, with 12 bases that match TRBD2. The sequence was obtained from a man aged 30 to 39 in good health and CMV-seronegative. The sequenced material came from PBMCs. The CDR3 region is CASSSPTSGRDNEQFF. As DNA, the CDR3 is TGTGCCAGCAGCTCCCCGACTAGCGGGAGAGATAATGAGCAGTTCTTC.